These 9 T cell receptor beta chains originate from one sample sequenced in a study of T cells after yellow fever vaccination. TCRdb analysed the 5' RACE reads with MiXCR anew, one entry per CDR3 protein. The table records about 49,000 distinct CDR3 sequences, roughly 7.4% of them present only once. Sequencing used CD8+ T cells sorted from PBMCs, obtained around 15 days after the first yellow fever vaccination. The source is a man aged 18 to 35 who received the YFV17D yellow fever vaccine.

This clonotype was found many times. This chain connects TRBV4-3 to TRBJ1-5; D call uncertain. CDR3 length: 15 amino acids. CDR1 and CDR2 (germline): LGHNA, YSLEER. The V end was cut by 0 bases, the J end by 5 bases, with 11 bases between. The CDR3 protein is CASSQDIEGHQPQHF. The CDR3 region has the DNA TGCGCCAGCAGCCAAGATATTGAGGGCCATCAGCCCCAGCATTTT.

This clonotype has only a few counts. The chain recombines TRBV18 with TRBJ2-3, with D possibly matching TRBD2 (6 bases). The V and J ends lost 4 bases and 8 bases respectively, with 19 bases between them. The CDR3 sequence is 15 residues long. Looked up from germline, CDR1 is KGHSH and CDR2 is LQKENI. The chain's CDR3 is CASSLHPAEGGTQYF. The CDR3, as DNA: TGTGCCAGCTCACTCCACCCGGCGGAGGGCGGTACGCAGTATTTT.

This clonotype was counted only a few times. CDR3 in amino acids: CASSLTEVESEQYF. CDR3 sequence (DNA): TGTGCCAGCAGTCTTACTGAGGTAGAGAGCGAGCAGTACTTC. The chain couples TRBV6-5 to TRBJ2-7; D ambiguous. Germline CDR1 and CDR2: MNHEY and SVGAGI. The CDR3 length is 14 residues. Trimming shortened V by 5 bases and J by 6 bases, and 17 bases separated the two germline ends.

This clonotype was counted ten times or more. V and J are TRBV6-1 and TRBJ2-5; D uncertain. Germline loops: CDR1 MNHNS, CDR2 SASEGT. Deletions cut 5 bases from V and 7 bases from J, with 20 bases between. The CDR3 sequence is 15 residues long. The CDR3 region is CASSQEIPALGTQYF. CDR3 in DNA: TGTGCCAGCAGTCAGGAAATACCAGCCCTCGGGACCCAGTACTTC.

Regarding this clonotype: Mismatch with germline at one junction end may stem from a read error. The chain carries TRBV6-1 and TRBJ2-2, with a tentative D call TRBD1 (6 bases). The CDR3 is 16 residues long. CDR1 and CDR2 from the germline V gene are MNHNS and SASEGT. CDR3 residues: CASNKLRQGNTGELVF. The CDR3 DNA is TGTGCCAGCAACAAGTTACGTCAGGGGAACACCGGGGAGCTGGTTTTT.

This clonotype turned up a few times. The chain has TRBV5-4 and TRBJ2-1; D is undetermined. The length of the CDR3 is 15 residues. Germline V gives CDR1 SGHNT, CDR2 YYREEE (reference sequence). The germline V and J ends were trimmed by 2 bases and 0 bases, with 9 bases remaining between them. CDR3 protein: CASSLLDSSYNEQFF. CDR3 DNA sequence: TGTGCCAGCAGCTTACTCGATAGCTCCTACAATGAGCAGTTCTTC.

Many counts were recorded for this clonotype. The J gene is TRBJ2-5, the V gene TRBV5-1; 8 bases line up with TRBD1. Germline lookup yields CDR1 SGHRS and CDR2 YFSETQ. CDR3 length: 14 amino acids. V shed 5 bases, J shed 5 bases, and the junction held 8 bases outside the gene matches. CDR3 nucleotides: TGCGCCAGCAGTCCGGACAGGGCAGCGGAGACCCAGTACTTC. Its protein is CASSPDRAAETQYF. The full variable domain, rest sourced from reference TRBV5-1 and TRBJ2-5, is KAGVTQTPRYLIKTRGQQVTLSCSPISGHRSVSWYQQTPGQGLQFLFEYFSETQRNKGNFPGRFSGRQFSNSRSEMNVSTLELGDSALYLCASSPDRAAETQYFGPGTRLLVL.

This clonotype appeared many times. V usage is TRBV4-3 and J usage is TRBJ2-5; unclear D gene. The CDR3 length is 15 residues. Germline assignment: CDR1 LGHNA and CDR2 YSLEER. The germline V and J ends were trimmed by 0 bases and 3 bases, with 11 bases remaining between them. In DNA, the CDR3 is TGCGCCAGCAGCCAAGAGGTTTTGCGAAAAGAGACCCAGTACTTC. Encoded protein: CASSQEVLRKETQYF.

The chain employs TRBV20-1 and TRBJ2-1, with 9 bases matching TRBD2. The length of the CDR3 is 20 residues. The germline gives CDR1 DFQATT, CDR2 SNEGSKA (reference sequence). The J segment lost 0 bases and the V segment lost 0 bases, leaving 15 bases of the junction unmatched. CDR3 bases: TGCAGTGCTAGAGATCGGTTAGGCGGGGGGGCCTTGAGCTCCTACAATGAGCAGTTCTTC. This gives the protein CSARDRLGGGALSSYNEQFF.